A selection of T cell receptor beta chains follows, all from one sample in a study of CD8 T cells in ankylosing spondylitis. TCRdb reprocessed the 5' RACE reads via MiXCR and lists one record per CDR3 protein. The sample comprises hundreds of thousands of distinct CDR3 sequences, 20% of which are singletons, and over 10% rests with the top ten. Sequenced sample: blood, either unsorted or a sorted T cell fraction (not recorded which). These receptors were taken from a male donor with ankylosing spondylitis or in good health (not recorded which). Each CDR3 is given with its conserved first and last residue. The order of the fields is clone size, V gene, D gene, J gene, CDR3 length, CDR3 DNA, CDR3 protein. The D gene is left open where the match is weak. A row's size may be missing; if present it is once, few, many or a size class.

>many|TRBV12-3/TRBV12-4|.|TRBJ2-1|14
TGTGCCAGCAAGGGGGCGGGGGCTTACAATGAGCAGTTCTTC
CASKGAGAYNEQFF
>.|TRBV9|.|TRBJ2-5|18
TGTGCCAGCATCCGCCAGGGGAGGGAGGGGATGTCCCAAGAGACCCAGTACTTC
CASIRQGREGMSQETQYF
>.|TRBV27|TRBD1|TRBJ2-7|14
TGTGCCAGCAGATGGGACAGGGACACCTACGAGCAGTACTTC
CASRWDRDTYEQYF
>.|TRBV4-1|.|TRBJ1-2|15
TGCGCCAGCAGCCAAGGAGATGGGCAGCGTCGGGGCTACACCTTC
CASSQGDGQRRGYTF
>few|TRBV12-3/TRBV12-4|.|TRBJ2-2|15
TGTGCCAGCAGTTTATCACAGGGATACACCGGGGAGCTGTTTTTT
CASSLSQGYTGELFF
>.|TRBV6-1|TRBD2|TRBJ2-3|16
TGTGCCAGCACCCCGGGGGGGGCCTGGGGCACAGATACGCAGTATTTT
CASTPGGAWGTDTQYF
>few|TRBV4-2|TRBD2|TRBJ2-1|16
TGTGCCAGCAGCCAAGATACTAGCGGGGGGGCCAATGAGCAGTTCTTC
CASSQDTSGGANEQFF
>.|TRBV20-1|.|TRBJ2-7|15
TGCAGTGCTAGTAGTTTTGCTGGGGTTTCCTACGAGCAGTACTTC
CSASSFAGVSYEQYF
>few|TRBV7-9|.|TRBJ2-1|15
TGTGCCAGCAGCTTGACGCGGGGGCCTAGGAATGAGCAGTTCTTC
CASSLTRGPRNEQFF
>.|TRBV5-5|.|TRBJ2-7|14
TGTGCCAGCAGCTTGTTAAAGGCGTCCTACGAGCAGTACTTC
CASSLLKASYEQYF
>.|TRBV7-9|TRBD2|TRBJ2-7|14
TGTGCCAGCATCCTAGGGACTAGCCCCTACGAGCAGTACTTC
CASILGTSPYEQYF
>few|TRBV5-5|.|TRBJ1-6|15
TGTGCCAGCAGCTTGGCGACAGGTCGTTCGGTGGCCCTCCACTTT
CASSLATGRSVALHF
>few|TRBV28|TRBD2|TRBJ2-7|17
TGTGCCAGCAGACGAACCTTACTAGCGGGGCGTACCTACGAGCAGTACTTC
CASRRTLLAGRTYEQYF
>.|TRBV3-1|.|TRBJ2-3|16
TGTGCCAGCAGCCATTACCGGGACTCCCACACAGATACGCAGTATTTT
CASSHYRDSHTDTQYF
>many|TRBV6-1|TRBD2|TRBJ2-3|15
TGTGCCAGCAGCGGACTAGCGGGTTCCACAGATACGCAGTATTTT
CASSGLAGSTDTQYF
>few|TRBV29-1|.|TRBJ1-1|13
TGCAGCTCTTGGGGTCCCGTCGACACTGAAGCTTTCTTT
CSSWGPVDTEAFF
>.|TRBV29-1|TRBD1|TRBJ2-7|17
TGCAGCGTTGAAGATCCCCCGACAGGGGGGTACTTCGGTGAGCAGTACTTC
CSVEDPPTGGYFGEQYF
>.|TRBV5-1|.|TRBJ2-7|17
TGCGCCAGCAGCCCAACCAGAGGTTGGGAAAATACCTACGAGCAGTACTTC
CASSPTRGWENTYEQYF
>few|TRBV6-5|.|TRBJ2-2|15
TGTGCCAGCAGTTACGGGGCTCAGGGAACCGGGGAGCTGTTTTTT
CASSYGAQGTGELFF
>few|TRBV11-2|TRBD2|TRBJ2-7|17
TGTGCCAGCAGCACAGGTCGGGGAGGGGTGGAATCCTACGAGCAGTACTTC
CASSTGRGGVESYEQYF
>many|TRBV12-3/TRBV12-4|.|TRBJ1-5|14
TGTGCCAGCAGTTTGGGAGCAGCCCACCAGCCCCAGCATTTT
CASSLGAAHQPQHF
>.|TRBV20-1|.|TRBJ2-7|13
TGCAGTGCTAGAGAAGGGTTCGTGTTTCAGCAGTACTTC
CSAREGFVFQQYF